The 5 T cell receptor beta chains reported below all come from one sample, sequenced in a study of T cell responses to AZD1222 COVID-19 vaccine. Sequencing used immunoSEQ multiplex PCR; TCRdb keeps in-frame clones, though not all of them. This sample has about 150,000 clones, with around 93% found just once. The source was peripheral blood, collected on day 0 of AZD1222 vaccination. The receptors derive from an adult in good health.

The chain carries TRBV15 and TRBJ1-5, with TRBD1 matching over 10 bases. Trimming took 0 bases from V and 2 from J; bases not matched to a gene: 4. The CDR3 spans 17 residues. Germline V gene sequence: CDR1 LNHNV, CDR2 YYDKDF (reference sequence). CDR3 in amino acids: CATSRDRQGAGNQPQHF. For the CDR3, the DNA is TGTGCCACCAGCAGAGACAGACAGGGGGCGGGCAATCAGCCCCAGCATTTT.

The rearrangement uses TRBV4-1 and TRBJ2-2; D gene ambiguous. There are 12 residues in the CDR3. V was clipped by 4 bases and J by 5 bases, with 5 bases between them. Germline assignment: CDR1 MGHRA and CDR2 YSYEKL. Here the CDR3 reads CASSRNTGELFF. Written as DNA, the CDR3 is TGCGCCAGCAGCCGAAATACCGGGGAGCTGTTTTTT.

V usage is TRBV29-1 and J usage is TRBJ1-2; perhaps TRBD1 as D (6 bases). The V gene lost 3 bases and the J gene lost 5 bases, with 16 bases spanning the gap. CDR1 SQVTM and CDR2 ANQGSEA come from the germline V gene. CDR3 length: 14 amino acids. CDR3 sequence (DNA): TGCAGCGTTGATATCGGGGGCGCATATTATGGCTACACCTTC. Translation gives CSVDIGGAYYGYTF.

The chain uses TRBV18 and TRBJ2-2; D ambiguous. With 3 bases removed from V and 2 bases from J, the gap between germline ends came to 7 bases. This CDR3 spans 14 amino acids. CDR1 and CDR2 from the germline V gene are KGHSH and LQKENI. Here the CDR3 reads CASSPNGNTGELFF. The CDR3, as DNA: TGTGCCAGCTCACCTAATGGAAACACCGGGGAGCTGTTTTTT.

The sample holds many counts of this clone. The chain carries TRBV10-1 and TRBJ1-5, with TRBD1 matching 9 bases. The germline V gene encodes CDR1 WNHNN and CDR2 SYGVQD (reference sequence). The CDR3 contains 15 residues. V was clipped by 7 bases and J by 9 bases; unmatched bases: 13. The CDR3 bases are TGCGCCAGCAAACAAGGACAGGGGCCCGGGGCGCCCCAGCATTTT. Encoded protein: CASKQGQGPGAPQHF.